This T cell receptor beta chain was recorded in a study of blood T cell repertoires in COVID-19. Study-level information: Sites across the United States, Italy and Spain contributed samples from acute and convalescent COVID-19. Nucleic acid was either cDNA or gDNA, and it came from T cells, B-cell-depleted T cells, or PBMCs.

Methods used by the authors: Estimated nucleated cell counts came from reference gene primer amplification. TCRdb's copy holds only in-frame clones and misses some; the assay was immunoSEQ multiplex PCR. V, J and clone size are those of that table, while D and trimming were read from the DNA. Of around 19,000 clones listed, approximately 90% are singletons. Germline loops: CDR1 LGHDT, CDR2 YNNKEL (reference sequence). The CDR3 length is 18 residues. V lost 4 bases and J lost 2; bases outside the gene matches: 12. The receptor was isolated from a human donor in a cohort sampled during active COVID-19. The specimen was peripheral blood. The V gene is TRBV3-1 (or the pseudogene TRBV3-2), the J gene TRBJ2-7, with TRBD2 identical over 12 bases. The CDR3 DNA reads TGTGCCAGCAGCCTACTCCCCCTACTAGCGGGAGGCGCCTACGAGCAGTACTTC. Translating gives CASSLLPLLAGGAYEQYF.